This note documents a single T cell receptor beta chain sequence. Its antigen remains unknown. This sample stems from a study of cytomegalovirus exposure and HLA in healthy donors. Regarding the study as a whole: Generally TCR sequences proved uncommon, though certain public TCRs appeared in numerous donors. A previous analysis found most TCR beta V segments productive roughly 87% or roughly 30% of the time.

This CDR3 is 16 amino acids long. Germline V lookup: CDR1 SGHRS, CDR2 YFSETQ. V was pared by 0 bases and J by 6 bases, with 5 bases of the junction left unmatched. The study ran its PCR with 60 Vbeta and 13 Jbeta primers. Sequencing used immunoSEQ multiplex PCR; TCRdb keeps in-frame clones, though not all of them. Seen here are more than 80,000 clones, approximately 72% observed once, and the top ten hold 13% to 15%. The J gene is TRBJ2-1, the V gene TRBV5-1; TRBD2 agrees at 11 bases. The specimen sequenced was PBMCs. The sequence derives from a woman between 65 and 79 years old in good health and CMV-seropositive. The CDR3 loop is CASSLAQLAGVNEQFF. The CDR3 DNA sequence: TGCGCCAGCAGCTTGGCCCAACTAGCGGGAGTCAATGAGCAGTTCTTC.